This T cell receptor beta chain was captured by sequencing in a study of blood T cells in healthy people across ages. Regarding the study as a whole: Calculation of diversity from one million T cells yielded estimates considered to be underestimates. It was not possible, with unsorted PBMCs, to conclusively compare naive and antigen-experienced cells.

The CDR3 runs to 15 residues. V lost 6 bases, J lost 4 bases, and 6 bases stayed unmatched. The authors ran a second PCR of about 6 to 12 cycles using a sample-barcoded 5' primer and a J-beta primer mix. TCRdb re-analysed the 5' RACE reads in MiXCR, keeping a single row per CDR3 protein. Among about 1.6 million distinct CDR3 sequences, 34% were seen once, and the ten largest hold about 11%. Donors each provided ten milliliters of peripheral blood. With regard to this clonotype: Antigen specificity is unknown.

The sequenced material came from blood. The source is a woman aged 25-40 years in good health. This sequence joins TRBV12-3 or TRBV12-4 and TRBJ1-4, with TRBD1 matching 9 bases. Here the CDR3 DNA reads TGTGCCAGCAGACTCGGGACAGGGTATAATGAAAAACTGTTTTTT. This translates into CASRLGTGYNEKLFF.